The 11 T cell receptor beta chains below were found in one sample sequenced in a study of blood T cell repertoires in COVID-19. Assay: immunoSEQ multiplex PCR; the TCRdb copy retains only in-frame clones and omits some. Among about 250,000 clones listed, 70% to 90% were seen once. Sequencing input: peripheral blood. All receptors derive from a woman aged 60-75 years with active or convalescent COVID-19.

The chain couples TRBV7-9 to TRBJ1-1; 10 bases are a match to TRBD1. Germline V gene data show CDR1 as SEHNR and CDR2 as FQNEAQ (reference sequence). V lost 5 bases to trimming and J lost 7 bases; unmatched junction nucleotides: 7. The CDR3 has 14 amino acids. CDR3: CASSGRGQGIEAFF. For the CDR3, the DNA is TGTGCCAGCAGCGGGCGGGGACAGGGGATTGAAGCTTTCTTT.

In this sample, this clone turned up a few times. The chain combines TRBV10-1 with TRBJ2-5; 9 nucleotides match TRBD2. This CDR3 contains 14 residues. The germline V gene has CDR1 WNHNN and CDR2 SYGVQD (reference sequence). Germline trimming cut 0 bases from V and 7 bases from J; bases unmatched to any gene: 3. CDR3 nucleotides: TGCGCCAGCAGTGAGTCGACAGCGGGAGGGACCCAGTACTTC. Translated: CASSESTAGGTQYF.

This clone occurred many times. V usage is TRBV5-6 and J usage is TRBJ2-2; TRBD1 aligns across 8 bases. Germline CDR1 reads SGHDT; CDR2 reads YYEEEE. The junction had 4 bases not matched to a gene; V was cut back by 0 bases and J by 3 bases. This CDR3 contains 16 residues. CDR3 in amino acids: CASSLVPGGHTGELFF. The DNA of the CDR3 is TGTGCCAGCAGCTTGGTTCCAGGGGGCCACACCGGGGAGCTGTTTTTT. The full variable domain, rest sourced from reference TRBV5-6 and TRBJ2-2, is DAGVTQSPTHLIKTRGQQVTLRCSPKSGHDTVSWYQQALGQGPQFIFQYYEEEERQRGNFPDRFSGHQFPNYSSELNVNALLLGDSALYLCASSLVPGGHTGELFFGEGSRLTVL.

About this clone itself: The sample contains more than one DNA sequence encoding this CDR3. The chain uses TRBV7-9 and TRBJ2-5; 8 nucleotides align to TRBD2. J was trimmed by 5 bases and V by 5 bases; bases with no gene match: 4. Germline values: CDR1 SEHNR, CDR2 FQNEAQ (reference sequence). This CDR3 contains 13 residues. CDR3 nucleotides: TGTGCCAGCAGCCCCCGCGGGAGGGAGACCCAGTACTTC. Translated: CASSPRGRETQYF.

A single count supports this clone. DNA of the CDR3: TGTGCCAGGGGGAGGGGGACTAATGAAAAACTGTTTTTT. Its protein product is CARGRGTNEKLFF. The genes are TRBV2 and TRBJ1-4; weak D call: TRBD1 (6 bases). Germline CDR1 and CDR2: SNHLY and FYNNEI. The CDR3 loop spans 13 amino acids. Trimming left V 9 bases short and J 2 bases short, with 10 bases between. Drawing the rest from reference TRBV2 and TRBJ1-4, the complete variable domain is EPEVTQTPSHQVTQMGQEVILRCVPISNHLYFYWYRQILGQKVEFLVSFYNNEISEKSEIFDDQFSVERPDGSNFTLKIRSTKLEDSAMYFCARGRGTNEKLFFGSGTQLSVL.

This clone was observed a handful of times. V and J are TRBV7-9 and TRBJ2-2, with TRBD2 as a possible D gene (5 bases). Germline V gene data show CDR1 as SEHNR and CDR2 as FQNEAQ (reference sequence). This CDR3 spans 16 amino acids. The V and J ends lost 5 bases and 0 bases respectively, with 13 bases between them. The CDR3 coding sequence is TGTGCCAGCAGCCGACGGGGTCAATCGAACACCGGGGAGCTGTTTTTT. Translating gives CASSRRGQSNTGELFF.

The rearrangement joins TRBV7-9 to TRBJ2-3; no reliable D call. Trimming left V 5 bases short and J 4 bases short, with 19 bases between. Germline V gene lookup returns CDR1 SEHNR and CDR2 FQNEAQ (reference sequence). The CDR3 loop spans 16 amino acids. Written as DNA, the CDR3 is TGTGCCAGCAGCCCGAGCCTGCGCCGGTTTGCAGATACGCAGTATTTT. Its protein product is CASSPSLRRFADTQYF.

The chain combines TRBV5-1 with TRBJ2-1; 9 nucleotides line up with TRBD2. Germline CDR1 SGHRS, CDR2 YFSETQ. The CDR3 contains 15 residues. The trim removed 0 bases at V and 8 bases at J, leaving 6 bases unmatched. DNA of the CDR3: TGCGCCAGCAGCTTGGGGGCTAGCGGGATTTATGAGCAGTTCTTC. Its translation: CASSLGASGIYEQFF. The variable domain in full, with the rest retrieved from reference TRBV5-1 and TRBJ2-1, is KAGVTQTPRYLIKTRGQQVTLSCSPISGHRSVSWYQQTPGQGLQFLFEYFSETQRNKGNFPGRFSGRQFSNSRSEMNVSTLELGDSALYLCASSLGASGIYEQFFGPGTRLTVL.

This chain joins TRBV5-1 and TRBJ1-5; 8 nucleotides match TRBD1. Germline-derived CDR1 and CDR2 are SGHRS and YFSETQ. The V segment lost 0 bases and the J segment 4 bases; nucleotides outside the gene matches: 6. The CDR3 contains 16 residues. The CDR3 bases are TGCGCCAGCAGCTTGGATGGACAGGGAGGAAATCAGCCCCAGCATTTT. Translation gives CASSLDGQGGNQPQHF.

V usage is TRBV20-1 and J usage is TRBJ1-6, with 10 nucleotides matching TRBD1. CDR3 length: 15 residues. CDR1 is DFQATT and CDR2 is SNEGSKA in the germline V gene (reference sequence). After removal of 3 bases from V and 8 bases from J, the junction contained 7 bases not matched to a gene. The chain's CDR3 is CSASTRDRGYSPLHF. The CDR3 DNA reads TGCAGTGCTAGTACCCGGGACAGGGGATATTCACCCCTCCACTTT.

This clone appeared a few times. CDR3 DNA sequence: TGTGCCAGCAGCCGCGGGCCAGCCAATCAGCCCCAGCATTTT. Protein product: CASSRGPANQPQHF. The chain couples TRBV3-1 (or the pseudogene TRBV3-2) to TRBJ1-5; D call uncertain. Trimming left V 4 bases short and J 3 bases short, with 10 bases between. Germline values: CDR1 LGHDT, CDR2 YNNKEL (reference sequence). This CDR3 contains 14 residues.